This passage covers 26 T cell receptor beta chains from one sample sequenced in a study of vaccination and CD4 T cells after COVID-19. Cultured CD4+ T cell DNA underwent sequencing with the Oncomine TCR Beta short-read assay. One entry per CDR3 protein results from TCRdb running MiXCR on the PCR reads. The sample lists more than 15,000 distinct CDR3 sequences; about 38% were seen once. The antigens for these receptors are not known. Treatment of the sample: approximately 9-day PBMC culture with coronavirus spike peptide pools or control peptides (ViraFEST assay). The sample here was CD4+ T cells from blood, cultured in vitro, taken before SARS-CoV-2 vaccination. The origin of the receptors is a human donor who received a COVID-19 vaccine.

J is TRBJ2-2 and V is TRBV6-1, with 7 bases matching TRBD1. The CDR3 totals 14 residues. Germline assignment: CDR1 MNHNS and CDR2 SASEGT. V lost 7 bases and J lost 0; bases outside the gene matches: 2. This CDR3 is CASNDRANTGELFF. The CDR3 DNA sequence: TGTGCCAGCAATGACAGGGCGAACACCGGGGAGCTGTTTTTT.

There are a few counts of this clonotype. The V gene is TRBV20-1, the J gene TRBJ2-7; D assignment may be TRBD1 or TRBD2 (5 bases each). Germline CDR1 and CDR2: DFQATT and SNEGSKA (reference sequence). The germline V and J ends were trimmed by 4 bases and 0 bases, with 7 bases remaining between them. CDR3 size: 12 residues. CDR3 protein: CSANGASYEQYF. The CDR3 DNA reads as TGCAGTGCTAACGGGGCCTCCTACGAGCAGTACTTC.

The table lists this clonotype with a few counts. The genes are TRBV24-1 and TRBJ2-3; 9 positions match TRBD1. Germline V gives CDR1 KGHDR, CDR2 SFDVKD. V gave up 4 bases and J gave up 0 bases; unmatched junction bases: 7. This CDR3 has 17 residues. The CDR3 loop reads CATSDTGTGWSTDTQYF. The CDR3 bases are TGTGCCACCAGTGACACCGGGACAGGGTGGAGCACAGATACGCAGTATTTT.

A few counts support this clonotype. V and J are TRBV27 and TRBJ2-5; 10 bases map to TRBD1. Trimming at V came to 6 bases and at J to 5 bases, leaving 9 bases not matched to a gene. Germline CDR1 MNHEY, CDR2 SMNVEV (reference sequence). The CDR3 covers 15 residues. The CDR3 loop reads CASRQPGQGSETQYF. The CDR3 DNA reads as TGTGCCAGCAGACAACCGGGACAGGGGTCGGAGACCCAGTACTTC.

The J gene is TRBJ2-3, the V gene TRBV6-4, with 10 bases that match TRBD1. CDR1 and CDR2 (germline): MRHNA, SNTAGT. Trimming took 4 bases from V and 5 from J; bases not matched to a gene: 6. The length of the CDR3 is 15 residues. The CDR3 region is CASSGRQGAEDTQYF. DNA for the CDR3: TGTGCCAGCAGTGGGCGACAGGGGGCTGAAGATACGCAGTATTTT.

In nucleotides, the CDR3 is TGTGCCAGCAGCTTAGAGTCAGTGTCGTATGGCTACACCTTC. It is translated as CASSLESVSYGYTF. J is TRBJ1-2 and V is TRBV7-9; no definite D call. The CDR3 covers 14 residues. Germline values: CDR1 SEHNR, CDR2 FQNEAQ (reference sequence). Trimming cost V 1 base and J 5 bases, with 11 bases left between them.

The chain combines TRBV19 with TRBJ2-5; 12 bases are shared with TRBD2. The CDR3 is made up of 14 amino acids. V dropped 7 bases and J dropped 4; count of bases not matched to a gene: 4. CDR1 is LNHDA and CDR2 is SQIVND in the germline V gene (reference sequence). CDR3: CASTSGGAPETQYF. In DNA form, the CDR3 reads TGTGCCAGTACTAGCGGGGGGGCCCCAGAGACCCAGTACTTC. Full variable domain (missing parts from reference TRBV19 and TRBJ2-5): DGGITQSPKYLFRKEGQNVTLSCEQNLNHDAMYWYRQDPGQGLRLIYYSQIVNDFQKGDIAEGYSVSREKKESFPLTVTSAQKNPTAFYLCASTSGGAPETQYFGPGTRLLVL.

This clonotype was detected a few times. The chain employs TRBV20-1 and TRBJ1-2; 9 bases match TRBD1. Germline loops: CDR1 DFQATT, CDR2 SNEGSKA (reference sequence). This CDR3 region has 13 residues. The J segment lost 5 bases and the V segment lost 5 bases, leaving 6 bases of the junction unmatched. CDR3 DNA sequence: TGCAGTGCTCGGACAGGGGAACGGTATGGCTACACCTTC. Amino acids: CSARTGERYGYTF.

The CDR3 DNA reads as TGTGCCAGCAGTGACCCGGGACAGGGGACCTACGAGCAGTACTTC. This sequence encodes CASSDPGQGTYEQYF. The V gene is TRBV25-1, the J gene TRBJ2-7; 10 nucleotides align to TRBD1. Germline V CDR1 and CDR2: MGHDK, SYGVNS. With V trimmed by 3 bases and J by 2 bases, 4 bases remained unmatched. CDR3 length: 15 residues.

The chain uses TRBV6-1 and TRBJ1-1; 8 bases line up with TRBD1. The V and J ends lost 4 bases and 1 base, in that order; junction bases with no gene match: 5. The germline gives CDR1 MNHNS, CDR2 SASEGT. The CDR3 loop spans 15 amino acids. Here the CDR3 reads CASSVQGARNTEAFF. In DNA, the CDR3 is TGTGCCAGCAGTGTTCAGGGGGCGCGGAACACTGAAGCTTTCTTT.

The genes are TRBV7-9 and TRBJ1-2; a weak D match, TRBD1 (5 bases). Germline CDR1 is SEHNR and CDR2 is FQNEAQ (reference sequence). The CDR3 runs 13 residues. The V end was cut by 3 bases, the J end by 7 bases, with 12 bases between. The CDR3 DNA reads TGTGCCAGCAGCTTGCCAGGGAGGGGTGGCTACACCTTC. Translating it yields CASSLPGRGGYTF.

This sequence joins TRBV24-1 and TRBJ2-1; tentative D call: TRBD1 (7 bases). The CDR3 is 16 residues long. V dropped 3 bases and J dropped 0 bases, with 11 bases sitting between them. The germline CDR1 and CDR2 sequences are KGHDR and SFDVKD. The CDR3 sequence: CATSDAGQSSYNEQFF. The CDR3 DNA follows: TGTGCCACCAGTGATGCGGGACAGAGCTCCTACAATGAGCAGTTCTTC.

This chain's CDR3 is CASRRRLAEGVTDTQYF. The DNA for the CDR3 is TGTGCCAGCAGGCGGCGACTAGCGGAAGGAGTCACAGATACGCAGTATTTT. The chain couples TRBV7-9 to TRBJ2-3; 9 bases fit TRBD2. The CDR3 length is 17 residues. CDR1 and CDR2 from the germline V gene are SEHNR and FQNEAQ (reference sequence). The ends lost 6 bases at V and 2 bases at J; junction bases unmatched: 12.

The chain joins TRBV30 to TRBJ1-1; D gene unclear. The germline CDR1 and CDR2 sequences are GTSNPN and SVGIG (reference sequence). The CDR3 totals 15 residues. Trimming took 0 bases from V and 2 from J, leaving 13 bases between them. This chain's CDR3 is CAWSVAEGGNTEAFF. CDR3 in DNA: TGTGCCTGGAGTGTAGCTGAAGGCGGAAACACTGAAGCTTTCTTT.

V is TRBV11-3 and J is TRBJ1-1; D is unclear. Germline V CDR1 and CDR2: SGHNT, YENEEA. Trimming removed 2 bases from V and 5 bases from J, with 9 bases in between. The CDR3 has 13 residues. This CDR3 is CASSLNRWTEAFF. Here the CDR3 DNA reads TGTGCCAGCAGCTTAAATAGGTGGACTGAAGCTTTCTTT.

A few counts support this clonotype. The CDR3 loop is CATSSGQGRGEQFF. CDR3 DNA sequence: TGTGCCACCAGTTCGGGACAGGGGAGGGGTGAGCAGTTCTTC. This chain connects TRBV24-1 to TRBJ2-1; 10 bases are a match to TRBD1. Germline assignment: CDR1 KGHDR and CDR2 SFDVKD. Trimming cost V 6 bases and J 9 bases; bases outside gene matches: 7. The CDR3 has 14 amino acids.

The chain employs TRBV9 and TRBJ1-1; D is unresolved. Trimming took 2 bases from V and 7 from J, leaving 12 bases between them. Germline-derived CDR1 and CDR2 are SGDLS and YYNGEE. The CDR3 length is 13 residues. CDR3 bases: TGTGCCAGCAGCGTCGTAGGTGATGGTGAAGCTTTCTTT. It codes for CASSVVGDGEAFF.

The gene calls are TRBV11-3 and TRBJ2-7, with D unclear. Trimming pared 2 bases from V and 4 bases from J, leaving 9 bases between. This CDR3 contains 13 residues. From germline, CDR1 is SGHNT and CDR2 YENEEA. The CDR3 DNA is TGTGCCAGCAGCTTAAGTCTGGGGTACGAGCAGTACTTC. Translated, it gives CASSLSLGYEQYF.

This clonotype was seen only a few times. This chain joins TRBV11-3 and TRBJ1-3; D possibly corresponds to TRBD1 (5 bases). The germline gives CDR1 SGHNT, CDR2 YENEEA. The CDR3 has 14 residues. V was trimmed by 5 bases and J by 1 base, leaving 9 bases between them. The CDR3 loop reads CASSAGGSGNTIYF. CDR3 nucleotides: TGTGCCAGCAGCGCGGGGGGGTCTGGAAACACCATATATTTT.

This clonotype has more than one count but fewer than ten. The rearrangement uses TRBV20-1 and TRBJ2-5; TRBD2 aligns across 9 bases. Germline CDR1 and CDR2: DFQATT and SNEGSKA (reference sequence). J was trimmed by 3 bases and V by 6 bases; bases with no gene match: 20. CDR3 length equals 18 residues. CDR3 sequence: CSAKLPGLARRWEETQYF. The CDR3 DNA follows: TGCAGTGCCAAACTACCGGGACTAGCAAGAAGGTGGGAAGAGACCCAGTACTTC.

The V call is TRBV3-1, the J call TRBJ2-3; 8 nucleotides line up with TRBD2. The CDR3 has 16 residues. CDR1 and CDR2 (germline): LGHDT, YNNKEL (reference sequence). V lost 3 bases to trimming and J lost 0 bases; unmatched junction nucleotides: 5. The CDR3 region has the DNA TGTGCCAGCAGCCAGCTTAGCGGGAAAAGCACAGATACGCAGTATTTT. Its translation: CASSQLSGKSTDTQYF.

The chain combines TRBV18 with TRBJ2-4; 11 bases align to TRBD2. Germline V gene sequence: CDR1 KGHSH, CDR2 LQKENI. This CDR3 spans 19 amino acids. With V trimmed by 0 bases and J by 1 base, 8 bases remained unmatched. CDR3 in amino acids: CASSPPPRLAGWAKNIQYF. The CDR3 DNA reads TGTGCCAGCTCACCACCCCCGCGACTAGCGGGGTGGGCCAAAAACATTCAGTACTTC.

The V call is TRBV11-3, the J call TRBJ2-5; D assignment may be TRBD1 or TRBD2 (5 bases each). Germline V lookup: CDR1 SGHNT, CDR2 YENEEA. The CDR3 has 14 amino acids. Trimming cost V 3 bases and J 3 bases, with 11 bases left between them. The CDR3 bases are TGTGCCAGCAGCTTGGGGCTAGCTGAAGAGACCCAGTACTTC. It translates to CASSLGLAEETQYF.

This clonotype turned up a few times. The chain uses TRBV6-1 and TRBJ1-2; 7 positions agree with TRBD1. The length of the CDR3 is 14 residues. Germline-derived CDR1 and CDR2 are MNHNS and SASEGT. V lost 6 bases, J lost 2 bases, and 6 bases stayed unmatched. The CDR3 sequence: CASSSTGANYGYTF. The CDR3 region has the DNA TGTGCCAGCAGCTCTACAGGGGCGAACTATGGCTACACCTTC.

The gene calls are TRBV20-1 and TRBJ2-5; 8 bases line up with TRBD1. Germline V lookup: CDR1 DFQATT, CDR2 SNEGSKA (reference sequence). CDR3 length equals 15 residues. V lost 0 bases to trimming and J lost 4 bases; unmatched junction nucleotides: 7. Written as DNA, the CDR3 is TGCAGTGCTAGAGATTTCGTTACAGGGGGAGAGACCCAGTACTTC. Amino acids: CSARDFVTGGETQYF.

The sample holds one count of this clonotype. The chain joins TRBV28 to TRBJ2-5, with D uncertain. Trimming took 3 bases from V and 0 from J, leaving 5 bases between them. Germline V gene lookup returns CDR1 MDHEN and CDR2 SYDVKM. This CDR3 is 13 amino acids long. The CDR3 region has the DNA TGTGCCAGCAGTTTTAACGACCAAGAGACCCAGTACTTC. Its translation: CASSFNDQETQYF.